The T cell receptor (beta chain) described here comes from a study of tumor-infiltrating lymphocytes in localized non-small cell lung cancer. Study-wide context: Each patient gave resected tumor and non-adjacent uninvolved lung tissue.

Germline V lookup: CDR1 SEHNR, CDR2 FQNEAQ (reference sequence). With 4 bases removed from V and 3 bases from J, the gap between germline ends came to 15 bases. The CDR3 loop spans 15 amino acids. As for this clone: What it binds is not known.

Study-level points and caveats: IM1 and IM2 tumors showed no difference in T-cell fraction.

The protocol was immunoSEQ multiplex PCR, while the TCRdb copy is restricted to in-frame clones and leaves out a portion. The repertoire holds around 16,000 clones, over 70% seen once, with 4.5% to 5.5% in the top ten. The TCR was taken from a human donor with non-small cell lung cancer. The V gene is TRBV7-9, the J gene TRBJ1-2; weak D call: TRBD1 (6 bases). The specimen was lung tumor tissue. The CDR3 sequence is CASSSRSGADYGYTF. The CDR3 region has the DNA TGTGCCAGCAGCTCGAGGTCGGGGGCAGACTATGGCTACACCTTC.